This T cell receptor beta chain was sequenced during a study of CD8 T cells in ankylosing spondylitis. V was shortened by 5 bases and J by 6 bases, with 18 bases between the two germline ends. CDR1 and CDR2 from the germline V gene are SGHDT and YYEEEE. This CDR3 has 14 residues. Study results and limitations: Existing reports had already noted some motif variants in reactive arthritis synovial fluid and blood. Disease-linked clones bore a CD8+ phenotype and were relatively rare in peripheral blood. As reported, disease-linked clones showed significant enrichment in matched ankylosing spondylitis synovial fluid.

Construction of TCR beta libraries was performed using quantitative 5'-RACE with molecular barcodes. TCRdb reprocessed the 5' RACE reads with MiXCR, giving one entry per CDR3 protein. The repertoire includes approximately 35,000 distinct CDR3 sequences, 8% to 13% of them detected once, and around 20% sits in the top ten. Regarding this clonotype: The antigen is not known.

The sequence came from a male donor with ankylosing spondylitis. The source material was synovial fluid, either unsorted or a sorted T cell fraction (not recorded which). The V and J genes are TRBV5-6 and TRBJ2-7; D not resolved. DNA for the CDR3: TGTGCCAGCAGGCTGGTAGGCAGGCCGACCGAGCAGTACTTC. Amino acids: CASRLVGRPTEQYF.